The present entry profiles one T cell receptor (beta chain) with its context. The sample is drawn from a study of blood T cell repertoires in COVID-19. Looking at the study overall: The origin of the acute and convalescent COVID-19 samples was the United States, Italy and Spain.

Using immunoSEQ multiplex PCR, the repertoire was profiled, and TCRdb retains in-frame clones only, with some absent. The sample has a few hundred thousand clones; over 70% are singletons. This CDR3 comprises 12 residues. CDR1 and CDR2 from the germline V gene are MDHEN and SYDVKM. With 4 bases removed from V and 7 bases from J, the gap between germline ends came to 7 bases. Sequenced material: peripheral blood. The V and J genes are TRBV28 and TRBJ1-4; D call uncertain. This clonotype was obtained from a human donor in a cohort sampled during active COVID-19. CDR3 region: CASSSRPEKLFF. CDR3 in DNA: TGTGCCAGCAGTTCCCGTCCTGAAAAACTGTTTTTT.